This TCR beta chain stems from a study of blood T cell repertoires in COVID-19. About the research overall: Both acute and convalescent COVID-19 samples were obtained from the United States, Italy and Spain. Sources were T cells, B-cell-depleted T cells, or PBMCs; the material itself was cDNA or gDNA.

Original analysis: It was from reference gene primer amplification that nucleated cell counts were estimated. The assay was immunoSEQ multiplex PCR, and TCRdb's table has in-frame clones only and misses some. The V and J calls and clone size were taken over from that table, and D and trimming were inferred from the DNA. The table includes about 50,000 clones, 92% detected once. Germline-derived CDR1 and CDR2 are SNHLY and FYNNEI. This CDR3 spans 14 amino acids. V lost 6 bases and J lost 4, with 16 bases in between. The rearrangement links TRBV2 to TRBJ2-7; D possibly corresponds to TRBD2 (5 bases). This TCR was recovered from a man aged 45-65 years with active COVID-19. Material: peripheral blood. The DNA for the CDR3 is TGTGCCAGCAGCTTCGACGGGGTAGGTTACGAGCAGTACTTC. Amino acid sequence: CASSFDGVGYEQYF.